These 32 T cell receptor beta chains came from one sample sequenced in a study of blood T cells in healthy people across ages. Then a second PCR, running about 6 to 12 cycles, was carried out with a sample-barcoded 5' primer and a J-beta primer mix. TCRdb reprocessed the 5' RACE reads via MiXCR and lists one record per CDR3 protein. The repertoire holds 600,000 or so distinct CDR3 sequences, with about 28% as singletons. Input material: blood. These receptors were taken from a woman of 80 years or more in good health.

This clonotype was counted ten times or more. The chain employs TRBV18 and TRBJ2-4; 12 nucleotides agree with TRBD1. The CDR3 is made up of 20 amino acids. J gave up 1 base and V 6 bases, and 16 bases lay outside the gene matches. In germline, CDR1 is KGHSH, CDR2 LQKENI. CDR3 nucleotide sequence: TGTGCCAGCTCGACGATCCCGGGACAGGGGGCCTATGTCGCCAAAAACATTCAGTACTTC. Protein product: CASSTIPGQGAYVAKNIQYF.

A few counts support this clonotype. V gene TRBV2 combines with J gene TRBJ2-1; TRBD2 agrees at 8 bases. The J call is doubtful: the DNA matches TRBJ2-7 better. The CDR3 consists of 14 residues. Germline CDR1 and CDR2: SNHLY and FYNNEI. CDR3 coding DNA: TGTGCCAGCAGCGGGACTAGATCAAGCAATGAGCAGTACTTC. Its translation: CASSGTRSSNEQYF.

This sequence joins TRBV19 and TRBJ1-5; D may be TRBD1 (5 bases). The CDR3 has 12 residues. Germline CDR1 LNHDA, CDR2 SQIVND (reference sequence). With 2 bases removed from V and 7 bases from J, the gap between germline ends came to 6 bases. The CDR3: CASSIQGQPQHF. In DNA form, the CDR3 reads TGTGCCAGTAGTATACAGGGCCAGCCCCAGCATTTT.

This clonotype occurred many times. The chain employs TRBV20-1 and TRBJ2-1, with 9 positions matching TRBD2. V shed 5 bases, J shed 0 bases, and the junction held 8 bases outside the gene matches. Germline V gene lookup returns CDR1 DFQATT and CDR2 SNEGSKA (reference sequence). The CDR3 length is 16 residues. The chain's CDR3 is CSAGKAGGFSYNEQFF. The DNA of the CDR3 is TGCAGTGCTGGGAAGGCGGGGGGGTTCTCCTACAATGAGCAGTTCTTC.

The chain links TRBV6-2 or TRBV6-3 to TRBJ2-2; a weak D match, TRBD2 (5 bases). This CDR3 has 15 amino acids. V lost 7 bases and J lost 6, with 18 bases in between. Germline CDR1 MNHEY, CDR2 SVGEGT. Here the CDR3 reads CASTSRSRRPGELFF. The DNA of the CDR3 is TGTGCCAGCACCTCGCGGTCCCGGAGGCCCGGGGAGCTGTTTTTT.

This chain uses TRBV30 with TRBJ1-3, with no clear D. Per germline, CDR1 GTSNPN and CDR2 SVGIG (reference sequence). The length of the CDR3 is 13 residues. V was cut by 2 bases and J by 1 base, with 6 bases left in between. The DNA of the CDR3 is TGTGCCTGGAGTCGCGATTCTGGAAACACCATATATTTT. Its translation is CAWSRDSGNTIYF.

The V gene is TRBV19, the J gene TRBJ1-2, with unresolved D. Trimming stripped 11 bases from V and 3 bases from J, with 16 bases between. The CDR3 runs 13 residues. CDR1 and CDR2 (germline): LNHDA, SQIVND (reference sequence). The CDR3: CAAAAQADYGYTF. The CDR3 coding sequence is TGTGCCGCCGCCGCGCAGGCTGACTATGGCTACACCTTC.

The V call is TRBV6-6, the J call TRBJ1-2, with 9 positions matching TRBD1. The CDR3 totals 15 residues. Germline V lookup: CDR1 MNHNY, CDR2 SVGAGI (reference sequence). J lost 3 bases, V lost 0 bases, and 2 bases had no gene match. The CDR3 DNA reads TGTGCCAGCAGTTACTCCGACAGGGGGTACTATGGCTACACCTTC. This gives the protein CASSYSDRGYYGYTF.

Remarks on this clonotype: This may stem from a read error, because a much larger clone lies one nucleotide away. The V call is TRBV20-1, the J call TRBJ1-4; 7 bases are a match to TRBD1. In germline, CDR1 is DFQATT, CDR2 SNEGSKA (reference sequence). V lost 5 bases, J lost 10 bases, and 10 bases stayed unmatched. CDR3 length equals 13 residues. CDR3 sequence (DNA): TGCAGTGCTCGACAGGGCTTAAGGGGAAAACTGTTTTTT. Residues: CSARQGLRGKLFF.

The V gene is TRBV28, the J gene TRBJ1-4, with D possibly matching TRBD1 (5 bases). Looked up from germline, CDR1 is MDHEN and CDR2 is SYDVKM. V was clipped by 7 bases and J by 4 bases, with 13 bases between them. The CDR3 has 14 amino acids. The CDR3 DNA reads as TGTGCCAGCACCCGGGACGGAATTAATGAAAAACTGTTTTTT. This encodes CASTRDGINEKLFF.

This clonotype has at least ten counts. CDR3 protein: CASSLGQINTGELFF. The CDR3 DNA follows: TGCGCCAGCAGCTTGGGACAGATCAACACCGGGGAGCTGTTTTTT. The chain has TRBV5-1 and TRBJ2-2, with a possible D match to TRBD1 (5 bases). With 0 bases removed from V and 2 bases from J, the gap between germline ends came to 8 bases. Germline CDR1 SGHRS, CDR2 YFSETQ. The CDR3 loop spans 15 amino acids.

This clonotype was observed many times. J is TRBJ2-5 and V is TRBV5-1; possibly TRBD1 or TRBD2 for D (6 bases each). Germline V gene sequence: CDR1 SGHRS, CDR2 YFSETQ. The CDR3 is made up of 13 amino acids. Trimming pared 1 base from V and 4 bases from J, leaving 8 bases between. CDR3 amino acids: CASSLSGAETQYF. CDR3 nucleotide sequence: TGCGCCAGCAGCTTGTCGGGGGCAGAGACCCAGTACTTC. The full variable domain, rest sourced from reference TRBV5-1 and TRBJ2-5, is KAGVTQTPRYLIKTRGQQVTLSCSPISGHRSVSWYQQTPGQGLQFLFEYFSETQRNKGNFPGRFSGRQFSNSRSEMNVSTLELGDSALYLCASSLSGAETQYFGPGTRLLVL.

V is TRBV7-9 and J is TRBJ2-3, with 8 positions matching TRBD2. Germline CDR1 SEHNR, CDR2 FQNEAQ (reference sequence). V lost 5 bases and J lost 1; bases outside the gene matches: 8. CDR3 size: 16 residues. CDR3 bases: TGTGCCAGCAGCCTATGGGTTAGCGGGGGCACAGATACGCAGTATTTT. This sequence encodes CASSLWVSGGTDTQYF.

This clonotype was seen repeatedly, ten times or more. This CDR3 reads CASSLVAGTEDEQYF. The DNA for the CDR3 is TGCGCCAGCAGCTTGGTCGCCGGGACAGAGGACGAGCAGTACTTC. This sequence joins TRBV5-1 and TRBJ2-7; 7 nucleotides line up with TRBD1. The CDR3 contains 15 residues. With V trimmed by 0 bases and J by 5 bases, 8 bases remained unmatched. Germline V gene lookup returns CDR1 SGHRS and CDR2 YFSETQ.

The chain combines TRBV20-1 with TRBJ2-1; TRBD1 is a possible D gene (6 bases). The CDR3 runs to 12 residues. Germline V gene sequence: CDR1 DFQATT, CDR2 SNEGSKA (reference sequence). The CDR3 spells CSGRGTYNEQFF. The CDR3 DNA sequence: TGCAGCGGCAGGGGCACCTACAATGAGCAGTTCTTC.

This clonotype has ten or more counts. This chain joins TRBV11-2 and TRBJ2-1; TRBD2 matches 7 bases. The CDR3 contains 14 residues. With 3 bases clipped from V and 4 bases from J, the junction kept 3 bases outside the gene matches. Germline V gives CDR1 SGHAT, CDR2 FQNNGV. In nucleotides, the CDR3 is TGTGCCAGCAGCTTCGGGGGGTGGTACAATGAGCAGTTCTTC. This encodes CASSFGGWYNEQFF.

In this sample, this clonotype turned up many times. A clone one base away is much larger, so this may be a read error. The chain links TRBV7-3 to TRBJ2-1; D is perhaps TRBD1 or TRBD2 (7 bases each). The tail of the sequence fits TRBJ2-7 better, so the J call may be wrong. CDR1 and CDR2 (germline): SGHTA, FQGTGA. The CDR3 spans 14 residues. CDR3 sequence: CASSTQGGYNEQYF. CDR3 nucleotide sequence: TGTGCCAGCAGCACCCAGGGGGGGTACAATGAGCAGTACTTC.

This clonotype appeared many times. The chain uses TRBV6-2 or TRBV6-3 and TRBJ2-3; the match to TRBD2 covers 9 bases. The CDR3 length is 15 residues. The V segment lost 6 bases and the J segment 0 bases; nucleotides outside the gene matches: 4. The germline V gene encodes CDR1 MNHEY and CDR2 SVGEGT. As DNA, the CDR3 is TGTGCCAGCAGGCTGCGGGGGGGTAGCACAGATACGCAGTATTTT. Translation: CASRLRGGSTDTQYF.

Ten or more counts support this clonotype. The genes are TRBV12-3 or TRBV12-4 and TRBJ1-6; 7 nucleotides align to TRBD1. Germline trimming cut 6 bases from V and 7 bases from J; bases unmatched to any gene: 9. The CDR3 runs 15 residues. The CDR3: CASRHTGAGNSPLHF. The CDR3 coding sequence is TGTGCCAGCAGGCACACAGGGGCTGGGAATTCACCCCTCCACTTT.

On this clonotype: A read error may be the cause here, since a much bigger clone is one base away. The chain joins TRBV24-1 to TRBJ2-3; D is uncertain. Germline-derived CDR1 and CDR2 are KGHDR and SFDVKD. Trimming took off 4 bases at V and 4 bases at J, with 11 bases between the two ends. The CDR3 length is 14 residues. Written as DNA, the CDR3 is TGTGCCACCAGTGACACGACTGGCGCAGATACGCAGTATTTT. Protein: CATSDTTGADTQYF.

This clonotype was counted at least ten times. The genes are TRBV29-1 and TRBJ1-2; D is ambiguous. CDR1 and CDR2 (germline): SQVTM, ANQGSEA. CDR3 length: 12 residues. V lost 0 bases, J lost 8 bases, and 10 bases lay in between. This CDR3 reads CSVEEGGHGYTF. The CDR3 bases are TGCAGCGTTGAAGAAGGAGGTCACGGCTACACCTTC.

A note on this clonotype: A much larger clone sits a single nucleotide away, making a read error possible. The J gene is TRBJ2-4, the V gene TRBV6-1; possible D gene TRBD1, 5 bases. The end of the DNA fits TRBJ2-7 better, so the J call may be wrong. Germline-derived CDR1 and CDR2 are MNHNS and SASEGT. The length of the CDR3 is 15 residues. The chain's CDR3 is CASSEGVAGIPEQYF. CDR3 nucleotides: TGTGCCAGCAGTGAAGGGGTGGCAGGGATCCCCGAGCAGTACTTC.

At least ten counts were recorded for this clonotype. This rearrangement joins TRBV5-1 to TRBJ1-5, with D hard to call. There are 15 residues in the CDR3. V shed 0 bases and J shed 0 bases, with 7 bases lying between them. The V gene's germline CDR1 is SGHRS and CDR2 YFSETQ. Here the CDR3 DNA reads TGCGCCAGCAGCTTGGACAGCAATAGCAATCAGCCCCAGCATTTT. It yields the protein CASSLDSNSNQPQHF.

The CDR3, as DNA: TGTGCCAGCCATACCGCGGGGGGGAGGGATACGCAGTATTTT. Translated, it gives CASHTAGGRDTQYF. This rearrangement joins TRBV7-2 to TRBJ2-3; 9 bases match TRBD2. This CDR3 has 14 residues. Trimming cost V 8 bases and J 6 bases; bases outside gene matches: 9. The germline gives CDR1 SGHTA, CDR2 FQGNSA.

This clonotype was detected many times. The chain carries TRBV12-3 or TRBV12-4 and TRBJ2-3; no definite D call. The CDR3 consists of 15 residues. Trimming stripped 0 bases from V and 2 bases from J, with 9 bases between. The CDR3 DNA sequence: TGTGCCAGCAGTTTAGCGCGGCCATCCACAGATACGCAGTATTTT. It codes for CASSLARPSTDTQYF.

This clonotype was observed many times. The chain recombines TRBV3-1 with TRBJ2-5; D perhaps matches TRBD2 (7 bases). From germline, CDR1 is LGHDT and CDR2 YNNKEL (reference sequence). The CDR3 consists of 14 residues. V was clipped by 4 bases and J by 5 bases, with 14 bases between them. The CDR3 DNA reads as TGTGCCAGCAGCCGTGGCGGGGGCGGGGAGACCCAGTACTTC. Translated, it gives CASSRGGGGETQYF.

This chain joins TRBV20-1 and TRBJ1-6, with a possible D match to TRBD1 (5 bases). This CDR3 comprises 17 residues. The ends were cut back, 0 bases at V and 5 bases at J, with 17 bases in the middle. In germline, CDR1 is DFQATT, CDR2 SNEGSKA (reference sequence). Written as DNA, the CDR3 is TGCAGTGCTAGAGATTCCACCGACAGTCTTAATAATTCACCCCTCCACTTT. Its translation is CSARDSTDSLNNSPLHF.

This clonotype has a count of ten or more. The chain joins TRBV5-1 to TRBJ1-2, with a weak D call TRBD1 (6 bases). Germline V gene data show CDR1 as SGHRS and CDR2 as YFSETQ. The ends were cut back, 0 bases at V and 7 bases at J, with 13 bases in the middle. The CDR3 consists of 14 residues. This chain's CDR3 is CASSLDGGAGGYTF. The CDR3 DNA sequence: TGCGCCAGCAGCTTGGATGGGGGCGCCGGTGGCTACACCTTC.

This clonotype was picked up a small number of times. The V call is TRBV28, the J call TRBJ2-2; a possible D gene is TRBD1 (5 bases). V lost 5 bases and J 3 bases, leaving 10 bases between the germline ends. Germline CDR1 reads MDHEN; CDR2 reads SYDVKM. The CDR3 covers 14 residues. This chain's CDR3 is CASSRLRDTGELFF. The CDR3 DNA reads TGTGCCAGCAGTCGACTCAGGGACACCGGGGAGCTGTTTTTT.

The J gene is TRBJ2-1, the V gene TRBV20-1, with 7 bases lining up with TRBD2. The CDR3 loop spans 15 amino acids. V lost 1 base, J lost 5 bases, and 8 bases stayed unmatched. The germline CDR1 and CDR2 sequences are DFQATT and SNEGSKA (reference sequence). Here the CDR3 reads CSARGGGGIHNEQFF. Written as DNA, the CDR3 is TGCAGTGCTAGAGGCGGGGGTGGGATACACAATGAGCAGTTCTTC.

This chain connects TRBV6-1 to TRBJ2-7; TRBD2 is a possible D gene (5 bases). V was pared by 2 bases and J by 0 bases, with 11 bases between. CDR1 is MNHNS, CDR2 SASEGT, per germline. The CDR3 consists of 15 residues. This CDR3 is CASSELRGGSYEQYF. In DNA form, the CDR3 reads TGTGCCAGCAGTGAACTTCGTGGAGGCTCCTACGAGCAGTACTTC.

This clonotype appeared a single time. The chain has TRBV29-1 and TRBJ1-2; D is unresolved. CDR3 length: 14 amino acids. Per the germline V gene, CDR1 is SQVTM and CDR2 is ANQGSEA. V was trimmed by 4 bases and J by 1 base, leaving 13 bases between them. The CDR3 protein is CSVGLTGSNYGYTF. Here the CDR3 DNA reads TGCAGCGTTGGCCTCACCGGGAGTAACTATGGCTACACCTTC.